This TCR beta chain was found in a study of shared clonotypes between healthy human individuals. Study observations and caveats: The donor pool, a small one, limited the genetic and exposure-history diversity represented. Non-shared clonotypes were found to have lower generation probabilities than the clonotypes that were shared by all four of the sorted-subset donors. Estimated clonotype richness was generally higher in naive than memory subsets.

The repertoire was sequenced with immunoSEQ multiplex PCR; TCRdb's copy has only in-frame clones and lacks some. The sample includes around 550,000 clones, less than 96% seen only once; the top ten take 0.05% to 0.07%. About this clone itself: What it binds is not known.

This CDR3 has 15 amino acids. Germline V gene lookup returns CDR1 SGHTA and CDR2 FQGTGA. Trimming took off 1 base at V and 0 bases at J, with 9 bases between the two ends. What was sequenced was naive CD4+ T cells sorted from blood. Sample subset: CD45RA+ positively selected. This chain links TRBV7-3 with TRBJ1-1, with D hard to call. The origin of this receptor is a woman aged 25 to 39 in good health. In nucleotides, the CDR3 is TGTGCCAGCAGCTTAAGACCGGGGTTGAACACTGAAGCTTTCTTT. It yields the protein CASSLRPGLNTEAFF.